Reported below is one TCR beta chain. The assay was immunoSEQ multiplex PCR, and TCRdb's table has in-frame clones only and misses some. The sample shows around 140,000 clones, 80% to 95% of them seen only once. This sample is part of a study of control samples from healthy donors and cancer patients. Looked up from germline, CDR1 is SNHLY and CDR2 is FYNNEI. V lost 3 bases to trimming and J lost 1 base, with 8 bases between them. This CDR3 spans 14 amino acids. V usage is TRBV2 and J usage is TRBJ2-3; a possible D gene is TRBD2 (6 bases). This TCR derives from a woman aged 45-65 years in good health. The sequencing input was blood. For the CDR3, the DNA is TGTGCCAGCAGTGACGCGGGGCGCACAGATACGCAGTATTTT. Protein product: CASSDAGRTDTQYF.